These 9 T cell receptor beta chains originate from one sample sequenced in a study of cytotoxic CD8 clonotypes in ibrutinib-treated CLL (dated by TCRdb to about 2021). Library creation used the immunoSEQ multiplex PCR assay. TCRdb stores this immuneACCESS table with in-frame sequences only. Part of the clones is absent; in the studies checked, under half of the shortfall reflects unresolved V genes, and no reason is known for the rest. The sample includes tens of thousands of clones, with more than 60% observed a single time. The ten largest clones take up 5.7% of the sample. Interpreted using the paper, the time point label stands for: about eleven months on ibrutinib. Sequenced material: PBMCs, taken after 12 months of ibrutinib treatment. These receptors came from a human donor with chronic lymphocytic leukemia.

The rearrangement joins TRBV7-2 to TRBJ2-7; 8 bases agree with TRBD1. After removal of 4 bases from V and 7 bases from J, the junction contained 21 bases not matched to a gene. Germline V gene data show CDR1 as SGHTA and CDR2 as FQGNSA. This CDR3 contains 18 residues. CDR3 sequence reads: CASSSSLPPGTGFDEQYF. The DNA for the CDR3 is TGTGCCAGCAGCTCTTCTCTACCCCCAGGGACAGGTTTCGATGAGCAGTACTTC.

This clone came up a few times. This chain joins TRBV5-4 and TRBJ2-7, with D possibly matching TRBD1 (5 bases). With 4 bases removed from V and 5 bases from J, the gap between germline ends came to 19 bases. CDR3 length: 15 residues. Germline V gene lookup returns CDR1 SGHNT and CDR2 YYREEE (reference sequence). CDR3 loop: CASSNRQQASHEQYF. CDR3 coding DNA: TGTGCCAGCAGCAACAGACAGCAGGCGTCGCACGAGCAGTACTTC.

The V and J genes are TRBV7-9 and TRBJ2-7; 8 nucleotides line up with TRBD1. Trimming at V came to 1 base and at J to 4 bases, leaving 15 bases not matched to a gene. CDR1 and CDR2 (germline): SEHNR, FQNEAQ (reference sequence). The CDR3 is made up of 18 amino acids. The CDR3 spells CASSLEVGWRTGSYEQYF. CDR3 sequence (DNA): TGTGCCAGCAGCTTAGAGGTTGGTTGGAGGACAGGGTCTTACGAGCAGTACTTC.

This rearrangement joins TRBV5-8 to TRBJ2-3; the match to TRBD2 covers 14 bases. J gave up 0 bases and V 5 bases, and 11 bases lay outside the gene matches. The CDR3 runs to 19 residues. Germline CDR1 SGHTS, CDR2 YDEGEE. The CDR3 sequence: CASSSRLAGGHWSTDTQYF. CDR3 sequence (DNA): TGTGCCAGCAGTTCCCGACTAGCGGGGGGGCATTGGAGCACAGATACGCAGTATTTT.

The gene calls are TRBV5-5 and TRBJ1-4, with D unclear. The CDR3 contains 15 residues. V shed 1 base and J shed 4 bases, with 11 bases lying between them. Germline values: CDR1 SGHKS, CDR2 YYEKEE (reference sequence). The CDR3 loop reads CASSLFGRSNEKLFF. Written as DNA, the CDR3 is TGTGCCAGCAGCTTGTTCGGACGGAGTAATGAAAAACTGTTTTTT.

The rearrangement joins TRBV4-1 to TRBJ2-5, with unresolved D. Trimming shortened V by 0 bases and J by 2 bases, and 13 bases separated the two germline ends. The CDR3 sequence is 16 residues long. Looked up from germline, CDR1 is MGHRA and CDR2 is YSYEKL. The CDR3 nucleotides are TGCGCCAGCAGCCAAGAGGTAGCCAGGAATCAAGAGACCCAGTACTTC. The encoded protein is CASSQEVARNQETQYF.

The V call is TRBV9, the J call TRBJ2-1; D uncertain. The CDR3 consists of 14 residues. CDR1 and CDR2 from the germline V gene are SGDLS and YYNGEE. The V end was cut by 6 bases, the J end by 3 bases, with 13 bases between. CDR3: CASTPPGDYNEQFF. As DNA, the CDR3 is TGTGCCAGCACCCCCCCGGGCGACTACAATGAGCAGTTCTTC.

DNA of the CDR3: TGTGCCAGCACCAGTGCGGGGCCGGGGACTGAAGCTTTCTTT. This translates into CASTSAGPGTEAFF. V is TRBV2 and J is TRBJ1-1; TRBD1 might be the D (5 bases). The CDR3 loop spans 14 amino acids. V dropped 7 bases and J dropped 5 bases, with 17 bases sitting between them. Germline-derived CDR1 and CDR2 are SNHLY and FYNNEI.

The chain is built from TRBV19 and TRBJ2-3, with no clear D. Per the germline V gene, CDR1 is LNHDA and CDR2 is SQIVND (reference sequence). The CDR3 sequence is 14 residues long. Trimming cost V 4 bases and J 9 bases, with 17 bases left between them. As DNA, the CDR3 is TGTGCCAGTAGTAAGAGACTGAAGGATGCCACGCAGTATTTT. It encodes CASSKRLKDATQYF. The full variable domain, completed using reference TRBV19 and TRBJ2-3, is DGGITQSPKYLFRKEGQNVTLSCEQNLNHDAMYWYRQDPGQGLRLIYYSQIVNDFQKGDIAEGYSVSREKKESFPLTVTSAQKNPTAFYLCASSKRLKDATQYFGPGTRLTVL.